This T cell receptor beta chain was sequenced during a study of graft-versus-host responses after intestinal transplantation (dated by TCRdb to the early 2020s). The study in broad terms: The transplants that recipients received were multivisceral, liver-intestinal, or isolated intestinal. Every recipient was given anti-thymocyte globulin induction, followed by about three years of maintenance tacrolimus and steroids. Graft-versus-host and host-versus-graft alloreactive T cell clones were tracked in the graft, circulation and bone marrow after intestinal transplantation using bulk TCR-beta CDR3 sequencing. Alloreactive clones were identified by sequencing pre-transplant mixed lymphocyte reaction products and comparing these products with unstimulated pre-transplant donor and recipient T cells. The cohort enrolled 20 to 25 intestinal transplant recipients, one of whom was a retransplant, and a few patients without pretransplant specimens were excluded. A peak of at least 4% donor T cells among recipient peripheral blood mononuclear cells was the definition used for donor T cell macrochimerism. Rather than going through the commercial service, samples from a few later patients were sequenced in-house on an Illumina MiSeq and processed with MiXCR. General study outcomes and caveats: In the allografts of patients with donor T cell macrochimerism, GvH to HvG T cell clonal ratios were high. GvH clones were found in recipient bone marrow, and some of the GvH clones appeared earlier in ileal mucosa or blood, which is consistent with an intestinal mucosal origin. Peak levels of circulating GvH clones were associated with declines in HvG clones early after transplant. The relatively low number and heterogeneity of intestinal transplant patients limited the conclusions.

The library was obtained by the immunoSEQ multiplex PCR assay. In most patients, genomic DNA was isolated using the Qiagen DNeasy Blood and Tissue Kit and sent frozen to Adaptive Biotechnologies for TCR sequencing. For most patients, high-throughput TCR-beta CDR3 sequencing of genomic DNA was performed by Adaptive Biotechnologies. The authors' analysis ran thus. Adaptive's ImmunoSEQ software supplied the TCR sequencing data for under 20 patients, while MiXCR and VDJtools were used to process a few other patients. CD4 versus CD8 sorting errors were corrected by removing sequences found in both subsets at a frequency ratio below 5:1. Because the origin of CDR3 nucleotide sequences shared between donor and recipient could not be assigned, those sequences were removed. To be classed as alloreactive, a clone needed at least 2-fold expansion over unstimulated cells and a minimum CFSE-low frequency of 0.002% (template counts) or 0.001% (read counts). A clone was considered mappable if detected in the sequenced pre-transplant spleen, lymph node, or MLR CFSE-low populations of the donor or recipient. Cumulative frequency of alloreactive clones was calculated as a percentage of all sequences weighted by copy number. Sourced from immuneACCESS, this table was stored by TCRdb with only in-frame sequences that have V and J called. A share of the clones is absent; for the studies checked, an unresolved V gene accounts for under half, and the remainder has no known explanation. V and J calls and clone size follow that table, whereas D and trimming were derived from the DNA. The sample profile shows 65,000 to 90,000 clones; under 95% of them were found once. 7.6% of the sample is held by the ten biggest clonotypes.

Turning to this clone: Its antigen is unknown. Base qualities are not provided; no much larger clone lies one nucleotide away.

V is pruned by 4 bases and J by 6 bases, leaving 7 bases of the junction without a gene match. Taken from cysteine to phenylalanine, the CDR3 has 15 residues. Left in the record is the CDR3 DNA by itself, 45 bases read in frame from the first base. CDR1 and CDR2, looked up from the germline V gene (reference sequence), are SGHNT and YYREEE. Read against the paper, the sample's time point label means: cells obtained before transplantation from donor or recipient. CD3+CD4+ and CD3+CD8+ populations were FACS-sorted from unstimulated pre-transplant donor and recipient cells taken from spleen or lymph nodes.

This receptor was identified in a human donor who was the organ donor for an intestinal transplant. The V and J segments used are TRBV5-4 and TRBJ2-7, and TRBD2 matches 13 of the central bases. This specimen consisted of unstimulated CD8+ T cells sorted from spleen or lymph node cells, obtained before transplant. The CDR3 sequence is CASSPTGTSGIEQYF. The sequence in DNA is TGTGCCAGCAGCCCCACCGGGACTAGCGGGATCGAGCAGTACTTC.